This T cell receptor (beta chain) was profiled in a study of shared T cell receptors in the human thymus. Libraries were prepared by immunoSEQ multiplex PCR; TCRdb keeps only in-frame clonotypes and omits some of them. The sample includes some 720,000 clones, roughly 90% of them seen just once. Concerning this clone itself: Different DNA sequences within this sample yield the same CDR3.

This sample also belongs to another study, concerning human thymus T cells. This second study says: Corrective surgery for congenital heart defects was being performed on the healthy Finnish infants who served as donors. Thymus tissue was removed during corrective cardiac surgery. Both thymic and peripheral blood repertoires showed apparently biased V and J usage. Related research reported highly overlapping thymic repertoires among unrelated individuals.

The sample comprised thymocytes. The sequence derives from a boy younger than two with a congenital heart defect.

CDR3 region: CASSQGRETQYF. The CDR3 region has the DNA TGTGCCAGCAGCCAGGGGAGAGAGACCCAGTACTTC. The rearrangement uses TRBV14 and TRBJ2-5; D is perhaps TRBD2 (5 bases). The germline V gene encodes CDR1 SGHDN and CDR2 FVKESK. Trimming shortened V by 3 bases and J by 4 bases, and 6 bases separated the two germline ends. This CDR3 region has 12 residues.